The clone carrying this TCR beta chain was counted between two and nine times. Its antigen is undetermined. This specimen comes from a study of T cell repertoires in cytomegalovirus infection. About the research overall: Evidence of both CMV infection and a matching HLA type came from public TCR beta signatures. Overall study results and limits: CMV-specific HLA-C-restricted TCR beta clonotypes dominated the ex vivo response. Using cumulative public TCR beta family frequency, the authors identified those who carried CMV together with the relevant HLA.

One entry per CDR3 protein, called by TCRdb with MiXCR from the reads. The sample shows around 490,000 distinct CDR3 sequences, about a quarter of them seen only once. This CDR3 spans 14 amino acids. V lost 2 bases, J lost 4 bases, and 5 bases stayed unmatched. CDR1 is SGHKS and CDR2 is YYEKEE in the germline V gene (reference sequence). The receptor was derived from a human donor in good health (CMV status not recorded). Some clones in this sample may be carry-over from other donors' samples. The chain recombines TRBV5-5 with TRBJ2-7, with 8 bases aligning to TRBD1. Sequencing was done on a sample of PBMCs. For the CDR3, the DNA is TGTGCCAGCAGCTTCGGACAGGGTCGTTACGAGCAGTACGTC. Translation gives CASSFGQGRYEQYV.